This TCR beta chain was sequenced during a study of blood T cell repertoires in COVID-19. Whole-study context: Some COVID-19 samples were acute and others convalescent; all came from the United States, Italy and Spain. T cells, B-cell-depleted T cells, or PBMCs provided the cDNA or gDNA that served as material.

This clone was recorded once. The CDR3 sequence is 15 residues long. Germline V gives CDR1 SGHRS, CDR2 YFSETQ. J gave up 0 bases and V 4 bases, and 4 bases lay outside the gene matches. Per the authors' pipeline: For nucleated cells, counts were estimated from reference gene primer amplification. TCRdb keeps only in-frame clones here, not all; method: immunoSEQ multiplex PCR. V and J calls and clone size are copied from that table; D and trimming were computed from the DNA. The repertoire holds some 98,000 clones, around 83% seen once, with around 25% in the top ten. Sequencing input: peripheral blood. This chain joins TRBV5-1 and TRBJ1-3, with TRBD1 matching 7 bases. The clonotype originates from a man in his sixties with acute or convalescent COVID-19. CDR3 amino acids: CASSPGQFSGNTIYF. As DNA, the CDR3 is TGCGCCAGCAGCCCGGGACAGTTCTCTGGAAACACCATATATTTT.